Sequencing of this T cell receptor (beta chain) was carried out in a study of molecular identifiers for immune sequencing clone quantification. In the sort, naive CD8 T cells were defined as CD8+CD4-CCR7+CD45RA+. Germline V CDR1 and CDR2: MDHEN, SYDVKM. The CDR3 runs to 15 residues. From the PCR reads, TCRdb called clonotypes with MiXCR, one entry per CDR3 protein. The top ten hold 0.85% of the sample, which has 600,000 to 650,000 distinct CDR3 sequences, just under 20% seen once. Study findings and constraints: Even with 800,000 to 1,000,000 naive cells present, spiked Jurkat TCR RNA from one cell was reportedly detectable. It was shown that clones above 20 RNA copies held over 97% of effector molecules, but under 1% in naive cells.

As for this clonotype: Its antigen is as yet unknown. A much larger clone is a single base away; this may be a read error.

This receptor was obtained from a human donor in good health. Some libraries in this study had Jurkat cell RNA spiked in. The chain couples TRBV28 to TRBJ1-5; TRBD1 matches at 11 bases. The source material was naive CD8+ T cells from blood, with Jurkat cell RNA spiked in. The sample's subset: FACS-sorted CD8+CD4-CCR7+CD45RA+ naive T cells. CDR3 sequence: CAIQDRGPSNQLQHF. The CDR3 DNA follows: TGTGCCATCCAGGACAGGGGGCCTAGCAATCAGCTCCAGCATTTT.